Listed here are 29 T cell receptor beta chains from one sample, sequenced in a study of cytomegalovirus exposure and HLA in healthy donors. The PCR contained 60 Vbeta and 13 Jbeta primers. TCRdb's copy holds only in-frame clones and misses some; the assay was immunoSEQ multiplex PCR. The repertoire holds about 140,000 clones, with about 80% as singletons. The sample comprised PBMCs. All receptors come from a man aged 40-55 years in good health and CMV-seronegative.

The V call is TRBV28, the J call TRBJ1-1; 7 nucleotides match TRBD1. In germline, CDR1 is MDHEN, CDR2 SYDVKM. Germline trimming cut 2 bases from V and 5 bases from J; bases unmatched to any gene: 5. The CDR3 is 14 residues long. The CDR3 nucleotides are TGTGCCAGCAGTTTAGAGGGGGCGCAAACTGAAGCTTTCTTT. Translation: CASSLEGAQTEAFF. The full variable domain, its missing parts supplied by reference TRBV28 and TRBJ1-1, is DVKVTQSSRYLVKRTGEKVFLECVQDMDHENMFWYRQDPGLGLRLIYFSYDVKMKEKGDIPEGYSVSREKKERFSLILESASTNQTSMYLCASSLEGAQTEAFFGQGTRLTVV.

This clone has a single count. The chain couples TRBV27 to TRBJ2-3, with D perhaps matching TRBD1 (6 bases). V lost 5 bases and J 1 base, leaving 13 bases between the germline ends. Germline CDR1 and CDR2: MNHEY and SMNVEV (reference sequence). CDR3 length: 15 amino acids. CDR3 DNA sequence: TGTGCCAGCAGTCTCACAGGGCTTGGCACAGATACGCAGTATTTT. Amino acids: CASSLTGLGTDTQYF.

The chain joins TRBV6-1 to TRBJ1-6, with D possibly being TRBD1 (6 bases). Looked up from germline, CDR1 is MNHNS and CDR2 is SASEGT. Between the trimmed V and J ends, which lost 6 bases and 5 bases, there was a span of 14 bases. This CDR3 contains 15 residues. CDR3 in amino acids: CASRPLDSNNSPLHF. The CDR3 nucleotides are TGTGCCAGCAGGCCTTTGGACAGCAATAATTCACCCCTCCACTTT.

This clone was observed a handful of times. This chain joins TRBV6-6 and TRBJ2-3, with D perhaps TRBD2 (5 bases). CDR1 and CDR2 (germline): MNHNY, SVGAGI (reference sequence). Trimming stripped 6 bases from V and 4 bases from J, with 14 bases between. This CDR3 spans 14 amino acids. The CDR3 DNA sequence: TGTGCCAGCAGATCGGGGTCGAATTCAGATACGCAGTATTTT. Protein product: CASRSGSNSDTQYF.

The V gene is TRBV27, the J gene TRBJ1-5; 7 bases are shared with TRBD1. This CDR3 contains 18 residues. The germline CDR1 and CDR2 sequences are MNHEY and SMNVEV (reference sequence). The V gene end was trimmed by 1 base and the J gene end by 0 bases; junction bases not matched to a gene: 9. The CDR3 DNA reads TGTGCCAGCAGTTTATGGTCAGGGGGTATGGATAGCAATCAGCCCCAGCATTTT. Amino acids: CASSLWSGGMDSNQPQHF.

The chain carries TRBV5-4 and TRBJ2-5, with 7 bases lining up with TRBD1. Germline loops: CDR1 SGHNT, CDR2 YYREEE (reference sequence). The length of the CDR3 is 15 residues. J lost 1 base, V lost 4 bases, and 7 bases had no gene match. CDR3: CASSLRDSFQETQYF. The DNA of the CDR3 is TGTGCCAGCAGCCTCCGGGACAGCTTCCAAGAGACCCAGTACTTC.

V is TRBV6-5 and J is TRBJ2-7; 7 bases agree with TRBD1. The germline gives CDR1 MNHEY, CDR2 SVGAGI. This CDR3 has 16 amino acids. Trimming took 2 bases from V and 0 from J; bases not matched to a gene: 7. The CDR3 spells CASSYIGTADSYEQYF. The CDR3, as DNA: TGTGCCAGCAGTTACATAGGGACAGCAGACTCCTACGAGCAGTACTTC.

The chain employs TRBV4-1 and TRBJ1-2; TRBD1 matches at 8 bases. V lost 4 bases, J lost 12 bases, and 13 bases stayed unmatched. CDR1 is MGHRA and CDR2 is YSYEKL in the germline V gene. The CDR3 spans 14 residues. The CDR3 region is CASSPGQGTFLDTF. Here the CDR3 DNA reads TGCGCCAGCAGCCCCGGACAGGGAACCTTCTTGGACACCTTC.

The chain links TRBV10-1 to TRBJ2-5; 7 bases line up with TRBD1. Germline assignment: CDR1 WNHNN and CDR2 SYGVQD (reference sequence). The CDR3 is 13 residues long. V lost 7 bases and J lost 11; bases outside the gene matches: 13. The CDR3 nucleotides are TGCGCCAGCAACTCGGACGGAACAGGGGAGCAGTACTTC. Translating it yields CASNSDGTGEQYF.

The V gene is TRBV27, the J gene TRBJ1-5, with D uncertain. This CDR3 comprises 14 residues. V was trimmed by 5 bases and J by 6 bases, leaving 14 bases between them. CDR1 is MNHEY and CDR2 is SMNVEV in the germline V gene (reference sequence). The CDR3 here is CASSPRGRSQPQHF. The CDR3 nucleotides read TGTGCCAGCAGTCCTCGAGGGCGCTCTCAGCCCCAGCATTTT.

The chain joins TRBV9 to TRBJ2-3, with 7 bases aligning to TRBD2. This CDR3 comprises 15 residues. The V gene end was trimmed by 3 bases and the J gene end by 0 bases; junction bases not matched to a gene: 4. Germline V gene data show CDR1 as SGDLS and CDR2 as YYNGEE. CDR3 DNA: TGTGCCAGCAGCGCCGGGGGGACTAGCACAGATACGCAGTATTTT. Its translation is CASSAGGTSTDTQYF.

This sequence joins TRBV19 and TRBJ1-5; 7 bases agree with TRBD1. The CDR3 consists of 14 residues. Germline V gives CDR1 LNHDA, CDR2 SQIVND (reference sequence). The V gene end was trimmed by 3 bases and the J gene end by 4 bases; junction bases not matched to a gene: 3. CDR3 sequence: CASSIGTDNQPQHF. Written as DNA, the CDR3 is TGTGCCAGTAGTATTGGGACAGATAATCAGCCCCAGCATTTT.

Comment on this clone: Additional DNA sequences in this sample encode the identical CDR3. The genes are TRBV30 and TRBJ1-6; TRBD1 agrees at 11 bases. Germline V gives CDR1 GTSNPN, CDR2 SVGIG (reference sequence). V was clipped by 2 bases and J by 7 bases; unmatched bases: 7. This CDR3 contains 16 residues. The CDR3 is CAWSPRDRGYNSPLHF. The CDR3, as DNA: TGTGCCTGGAGTCCCCGGGACAGGGGGTACAATTCACCCCTCCACTTT.

This clone has only a few counts. The chain combines TRBV28 with TRBJ1-2, with 7 bases aligning to TRBD1. Germline V gene data show CDR1 as MDHEN and CDR2 as SYDVKM. J was trimmed by 1 base and V by 5 bases; bases with no gene match: 10. The length of the CDR3 is 16 residues. The CDR3 loop reads CASSRSRGQHNYGYTF. CDR3 DNA sequence: TGTGCCAGCAGTCGCTCTAGGGGACAGCATAACTATGGCTACACCTTC.

This chain uses TRBV4-1 with TRBJ1-3; a possible D gene is TRBD1 (6 bases). This CDR3 spans 14 amino acids. Trimming left V 2 bases short and J 6 bases short, with 11 bases between. Germline values: CDR1 MGHRA, CDR2 YSYEKL. CDR3 sequence reads: CASSQSQGKNTIYF. The CDR3 DNA reads TGCGCCAGCAGCCAATCCCAGGGGAAAAACACCATATATTTT.

The genes are TRBV14 and TRBJ1-1; 9 bases align to TRBD1. With V trimmed by 1 base and J by 6 bases, 6 bases remained unmatched. This CDR3 has 15 amino acids. In germline, CDR1 is SGHDN, CDR2 FVKESK. The CDR3, as DNA: TGTGCCAGCAGCCAAGTCCCGGACAGGGGTCCTGAAGCTTTCTTT. It codes for CASSQVPDRGPEAFF. The full variable domain, with the rest looked up from reference TRBV14 and TRBJ1-1, is EAGVTQFPSHSVIEKGQTVTLRCDPISGHDNLYWYRRVMGKEIKFLLHFVKESKQDESGMPNNRFLAERTGGTYSTLKVQPAELEDSGVYFCASSQVPDRGPEAFFGQGTRLTVV.

The chain couples TRBV12-5 to TRBJ1-6; D possibly corresponds to TRBD1 (5 bases). Germline CDR1 and CDR2: LGHNT and FRNRAP. V lost 0 bases to trimming and J lost 14 bases, with 11 bases between them. This CDR3 is built from 13 residues. The CDR3 protein is CASGLVSGESLHF. As DNA, the CDR3 is TGTGCTAGTGGTTTGGTATCGGGGGAGTCCCTCCACTTT.

This clone was found once. The chain combines TRBV30 with TRBJ2-7; tentatively, D is TRBD1 (6 bases). Trimming stripped 3 bases from V and 0 bases from J, with 12 bases between. Germline-derived CDR1 and CDR2 are GTSNPN and SVGIG (reference sequence). This CDR3 contains 14 residues. This chain's CDR3 is CAWSDGTHSYEQYF. CDR3 in DNA: TGTGCCTGGAGCGACGGGACACACTCCTACGAGCAGTACTTC.

The V call is TRBV6-5, the J call TRBJ2-7, with 7 bases that match TRBD2. J was trimmed by 2 bases and V by 6 bases; bases with no gene match: 10. Germline CDR1 reads MNHEY; CDR2 reads SVGAGI. The CDR3 totals 15 residues. CDR3 nucleotides: TGTGCCAGCAGGGACCGAGCGGGGATTGCCTACGAGCAGTACTTC. This translates into CASRDRAGIAYEQYF.

The chain joins TRBV2 to TRBJ2-1, with TRBD1 matching over 8 bases. The germline V gene encodes CDR1 SNHLY and CDR2 FYNNEI. The CDR3 contains 14 residues. Trimming took 4 bases from V and 9 from J; bases not matched to a gene: 8. The chain's CDR3 is CASSGRQGPGEQFF. The CDR3 coding sequence is TGTGCCAGCAGTGGTCGACAGGGGCCGGGTGAGCAGTTCTTC.

Only one count was recorded for this clone. This chain connects TRBV19 to TRBJ1-5; 9 nucleotides agree with TRBD1. The CDR3 extends over 15 amino acids. J was trimmed by 6 bases and V by 5 bases; bases with no gene match: 8. Per germline, CDR1 LNHDA and CDR2 SQIVND (reference sequence). CDR3 in DNA: TGTGCCAGTAGTTTAACCGGGACAGGGACTCAGCCCCAGCATTTT. Its protein product is CASSLTGTGTQPQHF.

The CDR3, as DNA: TGTGCCAGCACCCAGGCCGGGAGCTCCTACGAGCAGTACTTC. Its protein product is CASTQAGSSYEQYF. The chain carries TRBV6-5 and TRBJ2-7; tentative D call: TRBD2 (6 bases). There are 14 residues in the CDR3. The ends were cut back, 7 bases at V and 0 bases at J, with 13 bases in the middle. CDR1 MNHEY and CDR2 SVGAGI come from the germline V gene.

This clone came up once. This sequence joins TRBV6-5 and TRBJ1-5, with D possibly TRBD1 on 6 matching bases. Germline-derived CDR1 and CDR2 are MNHEY and SVGAGI. CDR3 length: 15 residues. V gave up 5 bases and J gave up 0 bases, with 11 bases separating them. CDR3 nucleotide sequence: TGTGCCAGCAGTCAAACAGGGTATAGCAATCAGCCCCAGCATTTT. Protein sequence: CASSQTGYSNQPQHF.

This rearrangement joins TRBV29-1 to TRBJ2-1, with 7 bases aligning to TRBD1. Germline V gene lookup returns CDR1 SQVTM and CDR2 ANQGSEA. Trimming at V came to 1 base and at J to 0 bases, leaving 6 bases not matched to a gene. The CDR3 has 16 residues. The CDR3 DNA follows: TGCAGCGTTGAAGTCGGATGGGACAGCTCCTACAATGAGCAGTTCTTC. This sequence encodes CSVEVGWDSSYNEQFF.

The chain links TRBV7-2 to TRBJ1-6; TRBD1 is a possible D gene (5 bases). The germline V gene has CDR1 SGHTA and CDR2 FQGNSA. The CDR3 length is 16 residues. The germline V and J ends were trimmed by 6 bases and 5 bases, with 17 bases remaining between them. The CDR3 DNA is TGTGCCAGCAGACCAGTTTGGTGGGGCCATAATTCACCCCTCCACTTT. This encodes CASRPVWWGHNSPLHF.

The chain is built from TRBV9 and TRBJ1-2, with TRBD1 matching over 7 bases. The germline gives CDR1 SGDLS, CDR2 YYNGEE. J gave up 8 bases and V 0 bases, and 19 bases lay outside the gene matches. CDR3 length: 18 amino acids. The CDR3 is CASSVERWPGTDPRGYTF. The CDR3 DNA is TGTGCCAGCAGCGTAGAGAGGTGGCCCGGGACAGATCCTCGGGGCTACACCTTC.

The chain has TRBV7-9 and TRBJ2-2, with a tentative D call TRBD1 (5 bases). CDR3 size: 15 residues. V lost 2 bases and J lost 7, with 14 bases in between. Germline CDR1 and CDR2: SEHNR and FQNEAQ (reference sequence). The CDR3 sequence is CASSLPRVVGGELFF. The CDR3 coding sequence is TGTGCCAGCAGCTTACCCAGGGTCGTAGGCGGGGAGCTGTTTTTT.

The V gene is TRBV28, the J gene TRBJ2-7; D is possibly TRBD2 (6 bases). Trimming shortened V by 5 bases and J by 2 bases, and 7 bases separated the two germline ends. The CDR3 extends over 12 amino acids. CDR1 MDHEN and CDR2 SYDVKM come from the germline V gene. CDR3 loop: CASSTSPYEQYF. CDR3 DNA: TGTGCCAGCAGTACTAGCCCCTACGAGCAGTACTTC.

The gene calls are TRBV19 and TRBJ1-1, with D possibly TRBD1 on 6 matching bases. V dropped 2 bases and J dropped 1 base, with 11 bases sitting between them. Per the germline V gene, CDR1 is LNHDA and CDR2 is SQIVND (reference sequence). The CDR3 is 15 residues long. CDR3 nucleotide sequence: TGTGCCAGTAGTATATTGGACAGTCGGAACACTGAAGCTTTCTTT. Translating it yields CASSILDSRNTEAFF.